This entry lists 32 T cell receptor beta chains sequenced from one sample in a study of cytomegalovirus exposure and HLA in healthy donors. Primers for the PCR totalled 60 Vbeta and 13 Jbeta. Some clones are missing from TCRdb's copy, which holds only in-frame ones; the method was immunoSEQ multiplex PCR. Seen here are more than 75,000 clones, 74% observed once, and the top ten hold over 7.5%. The source material was PBMCs. All receptors come from a man aged 35 to 55 in good health and CMV-seropositive.

The rearrangement joins TRBV7-9 to TRBJ1-4; no clear D. The CDR3 is 13 residues long. Trimming took off 2 bases at V and 7 bases at J, with 8 bases between the two ends. From germline, CDR1 is SEHNR and CDR2 FQNEAQ (reference sequence). The CDR3 region is CASSLTPPEKLFF. For the CDR3, the DNA is TGTGCCAGCAGCTTAACACCACCTGAAAAACTGTTTTTT.

This clone was picked up one time. The chain employs TRBV7-6 and TRBJ1-5; 8 bases align to TRBD1. Germline-derived CDR1 and CDR2 are SGHVS and FNYEAQ. With 4 bases clipped from V and 9 bases from J, the junction kept 2 bases outside the gene matches. This CDR3 spans 12 amino acids. In nucleotides, the CDR3 is TGTGCCAGCAGCTCAGACAGGGGGCCCCAGCATTTT. Protein: CASSSDRGPQHF. Together with reference TRBV7-6 and TRBJ1-5, the CDR3 gives the full variable domain: GAGVSQSPRYKVTKRGQDVALRCDPISGHVSLYWYRQALGQGPEFLTYFNYEAQQDKSGLPNDRFSAERPEGSISTLTIQRTEQRDSAMYRCASSSDRGPQHFGDGTRLSIL.

CDR3 sequence: CASSTPDVRIYTEAFF. The CDR3 DNA reads TGTGCCAGTAGTACCCCCGACGTGCGGATATACACTGAAGCTTTCTTT. This chain connects TRBV19 to TRBJ1-1; D not resolved. The V gene lost 4 bases and the J gene lost 3 bases, with 18 bases spanning the gap. The CDR3 totals 16 residues. The germline V gene has CDR1 LNHDA and CDR2 SQIVND (reference sequence).

The rearrangement links TRBV19 to TRBJ2-5; 7 bases map to TRBD1. Germline assignment: CDR1 LNHDA and CDR2 SQIVND (reference sequence). The CDR3 covers 13 residues. The V and J ends lost 2 bases and 5 bases, in that order; junction bases with no gene match: 2. CDR3: CASSIRGGETQYF. The CDR3 DNA follows: TGTGCCAGTAGTATAAGAGGGGGCGAGACCCAGTACTTC.

The V call is TRBV7-6, the J call TRBJ2-7; 9 positions match TRBD2. Germline V gives CDR1 SGHVS, CDR2 FNYEAQ. V lost 1 base, J lost 7 bases, and 8 bases stayed unmatched. The CDR3 consists of 15 residues. As DNA, the CDR3 is TGTGCCAGCAGCTTAGAGAGGGGACTAGCTGCGGAGCAGTACTTC. Its protein product is CASSLERGLAAEQYF.

The V call is TRBV7-3, the J call TRBJ2-1, with 9 bases identical to TRBD2. The CDR3 consists of 16 residues. Unmatched junction bases numbered 14, after V lost 5 bases and J lost 9 bases. CDR1 is SGHTA and CDR2 is FQGTGA in the germline V gene. In DNA, the CDR3 is TGTGCCAGCAGCACTTTAGCGGGAGCGGTGAAAGGTGAGCAGTTCTTC. It specifies CASSTLAGAVKGEQFF. The complete variable domain, with remaining parts taken from reference TRBV7-3 and TRBJ2-1, reads GAGVSQTPSNKVTEKGKYVELRCDPISGHTALYWYRQSLGQGPEFLIYFQGTGAADDSGLPNDRFFAVRPEGSVSTLKIQRTERGDSAVYLCASSTLAGAVKGEQFFGPGTRLTVL.

This rearrangement joins TRBV19 to TRBJ1-5; 7 bases are shared with TRBD1. V was pared by 5 bases and J by 1 base, with 8 bases of the junction left unmatched. In germline, CDR1 is LNHDA, CDR2 SQIVND (reference sequence). This CDR3 is built from 16 residues. CDR3 DNA: TGTGCCAGTAGTTTCCAGGGGGTCATAAGCAATCAGCCCCAGCATTTT. Its protein is CASSFQGVISNQPQHF.

To note about this clone: Other DNA sequences in the same sample also yield this CDR3. The chain carries TRBV29-1 and TRBJ2-7, with 10 bases identical to TRBD1. The CDR3 sequence is 13 residues long. V lost 6 bases and J lost 3; bases outside the gene matches: 5. Germline CDR1 SQVTM, CDR2 ANQGSEA. CDR3 region: CSVPGTGVYEQYF. CDR3 nucleotide sequence: TGCAGCGTCCCGGGGACAGGGGTCTACGAGCAGTACTTC.

The chain couples TRBV28 to TRBJ1-1, with 8 positions matching TRBD1. Germline CDR1 reads MDHEN; CDR2 reads SYDVKM. This CDR3 has 12 amino acids. V was pared by 7 bases and J by 8 bases, with 6 bases of the junction left unmatched. CDR3 sequence reads: CASTPGTGEAFF. CDR3 sequence (DNA): TGTGCCAGCACCCCTGGGACAGGAGAAGCTTTCTTT.

The chain combines TRBV6-5 with TRBJ1-6; D unclear. The CDR3 contains 15 residues. V was cut by 0 bases and J by 4 bases, with 7 bases left in between. Germline V gene data show CDR1 as MNHEY and CDR2 as SVGAGI. The CDR3 sequence is CASSYSREYNSPLHF. The CDR3 DNA reads as TGTGCCAGCAGTTACTCGAGGGAGTATAATTCACCCCTCCACTTT.

This chain joins TRBV19 and TRBJ1-1; D gene ambiguous. The germline CDR1 and CDR2 sequences are LNHDA and SQIVND (reference sequence). This CDR3 has 13 residues. V was cut by 3 bases and J by 2 bases, with 7 bases left in between. The CDR3 protein is CASSIGGNTEAFF. In nucleotides, the CDR3 is TGTGCCAGTAGTATCGGAGGCAACACTGAAGCTTTCTTT.

CDR3 nucleotide sequence: TGCGCCAGCAGTGATACAGGGGGCCGGGAGCCCCAGCATTTT. Its protein product is CASSDTGGREPQHF. The rearrangement links TRBV10-2 to TRBJ1-5; TRBD1 matches at 9 bases. Germline-derived CDR1 and CDR2 are WSHSY and SAAADI. V shed 3 bases, J shed 8 bases, and the junction held 5 bases outside the gene matches. The CDR3 spans 14 residues.

The chain is built from TRBV4-3 and TRBJ2-6, with a tentative D call TRBD2 (6 bases). The CDR3 loop spans 19 amino acids. V dropped 0 bases and J dropped 0 bases, with 15 bases sitting between them. Germline V gene sequence: CDR1 LGHNA, CDR2 YSLEER. CDR3 DNA: TGCGCCAGCAGCCAAGATCGACGGGGCGGGAACTCTGGGGCCAACGTCCTGACTTTC. Its translation: CASSQDRRGGNSGANVLTF.

The chain employs TRBV27 and TRBJ2-2; a weak D match, TRBD1 (6 bases). The CDR3 contains 16 residues. Germline loops: CDR1 MNHEY, CDR2 SMNVEV (reference sequence). V was shortened by 2 bases and J by 4 bases, with 14 bases between the two germline ends. In DNA, the CDR3 is TGTGCCAGCAGTTTAGCGGCCAGGGGCCTCACCGGGGAGCTGTTTTTT. It specifies CASSLAARGLTGELFF.

This clone turned up a few times. The chain joins TRBV28 to TRBJ2-2, with TRBD1 identical over 8 bases. V lost 6 bases to trimming and J lost 5 bases; unmatched junction nucleotides: 8. From germline, CDR1 is MDHEN and CDR2 SYDVKM. This CDR3 has 15 residues. The DNA for the CDR3 is TGTGCCAGCAGCAATCCAGGGGGCCCTACCGGGGAGCTGTTTTTT. Its translation: CASSNPGGPTGELFF.

The chain carries TRBV6-1 and TRBJ2-1, with TRBD2 matching 9 bases. The CDR3 runs to 17 residues. Germline V gene data show CDR1 as MNHNS and CDR2 as SASEGT. The J segment lost 4 bases and the V segment lost 4 bases, leaving 11 bases of the junction unmatched. The CDR3 here is CASSAGETSGRYNEQFF. CDR3 DNA sequence: TGTGCCAGCAGTGCGGGAGAGACTAGCGGACGGTACAATGAGCAGTTCTTC.

The chain recombines TRBV28 with TRBJ1-2; 8 bases align to TRBD1. Germline CDR1 reads MDHEN; CDR2 reads SYDVKM. The V and J ends lost 5 bases and 3 bases, in that order; junction bases with no gene match: 8. The CDR3 is 15 amino acids. CDR3 residues: CASSPPTGEDYGYTF. The CDR3 nucleotides read TGTGCCAGCAGTCCACCGACAGGGGAAGACTATGGCTACACCTTC.

This chain uses TRBV30 with TRBJ2-3; D is perhaps TRBD1 (5 bases). Germline CDR1 is GTSNPN and CDR2 is SVGIG (reference sequence). V shed 2 bases and J shed 3 bases, with 9 bases lying between them. The CDR3 loop spans 13 amino acids. The CDR3 DNA reads as TGTGCCTGGAGTAAGGGGCCGACAGATACGCAGTATTTT. It is translated as CAWSKGPTDTQYF.

This clone was observed a few times. This chain uses TRBV7-2 with TRBJ1-5; D gene ambiguous. This CDR3 is 17 amino acids long. The V end was cut by 5 bases, the J end by 2 bases, with 19 bases between. CDR1 and CDR2 (germline): SGHTA, FQGNSA. CDR3 in DNA: TGTGCCAGCAGCCCCCAGGTCGTTCTTCATGGCAATCAGCCCCAGCATTTT. Translation: CASSPQVVLHGNQPQHF.

This clone has a single count. This chain connects TRBV7-8 to TRBJ1-3, with a possible D match to TRBD1 (5 bases). The CDR3 sequence is 15 residues long. V was clipped by 5 bases and J by 4 bases, with 15 bases between them. Per germline, CDR1 SGHVS and CDR2 FQNEAQ. CDR3 in amino acids: CASSLVQGTGNTIYF. The CDR3 coding sequence is TGTGCCAGCAGCCTTGTGCAGGGTACAGGAAACACCATATATTTT.

This clone was observed a handful of times. The chain joins TRBV9 to TRBJ1-2; a weak D match, TRBD1 (6 bases). The CDR3 runs to 14 residues. Trimming took 0 bases from V and 2 from J, leaving 8 bases between them. Germline lookup yields CDR1 SGDLS and CDR2 YYNGEE. This chain's CDR3 is CASSVVQGNYGYTF. The CDR3 region has the DNA TGTGCCAGCAGCGTAGTTCAGGGGAACTATGGCTACACCTTC.

The rearrangement uses TRBV13 and TRBJ2-1; perhaps TRBD1 as D (5 bases). The CDR3 consists of 14 residues. The germline CDR1 and CDR2 sequences are PRHDT and FYEKMQ (reference sequence). Trimming took off 5 bases at V and 0 bases at J, with 8 bases between the two ends. The CDR3: CASSGQGSYNEQFF. The CDR3 nucleotides read TGTGCCAGCAGCGGCCAGGGCTCCTACAATGAGCAGTTCTTC.

V usage is TRBV18 and J usage is TRBJ2-1, with a weak D call TRBD2 (6 bases). The V end lost 3 bases, the J end lost 6 bases, and 21 bases lay between the germline ends. CDR1 is KGHSH and CDR2 is LQKENI in the germline V gene. The CDR3 loop spans 17 amino acids. CDR3 loop: CASSPHEGTPGGNEQFF. The CDR3 DNA reads TGTGCCAGCTCACCCCACGAGGGGACCCCCGGGGGCAATGAGCAGTTCTTC.

The chain links TRBV10-3 to TRBJ2-5, with D possibly matching TRBD1 (5 bases). The end of the DNA fits TRBJ2-7 better, so the J call may be wrong. Germline CDR1 reads ENHRY; CDR2 reads SYGVKD. The length of the CDR3 is 13 residues. In DNA form, the CDR3 reads TGTGCCATCAGTGGGACATCCACCTACGAGCAGTACTTC. Protein: CAISGTSTYEQYF.

This clone was seen a few times. The chain recombines TRBV27 with TRBJ2-5, with D perhaps TRBD1 (5 bases). The last part of the DNA fits TRBJ2-7 better; the J call may be wrong. This CDR3 has 15 amino acids. Germline V gene lookup returns CDR1 MNHEY and CDR2 SMNVEV (reference sequence). CDR3 amino acids: CASSLGQGFPYEQYF. The CDR3 DNA reads as TGTGCCAGCAGTTTAGGGCAGGGCTTTCCTTACGAGCAGTACTTC.

This clone was seen once. CDR3 protein: CAISEFGDGETQYF. CDR3 nucleotide sequence: TGTGCCATCAGTGAGTTCGGGGATGGGGAGACCCAGTACTTC. The V call is TRBV10-3, the J call TRBJ2-5; D is possibly TRBD2 (5 bases). CDR1 and CDR2 from the germline V gene are ENHRY and SYGVKD. This CDR3 spans 14 amino acids. Trimming left V 1 base short and J 5 bases short, with 11 bases between.

This sequence joins TRBV7-9 and TRBJ1-4; the match to TRBD1 covers 9 bases. V lost 4 bases, J lost 8 bases, and 11 bases stayed unmatched. The length of the CDR3 is 16 residues. CDR1 and CDR2 (germline): SEHNR, FQNEAQ (reference sequence). For the CDR3, the DNA is TGTGCCAGCAGCTCGGGCGGGGACAGGGAGCGAGAAAAACTGTTTTTT. This gives the protein CASSSGGDREREKLFF.

This clone was recorded only once. The chain links TRBV5-1 to TRBJ2-3, with 13 nucleotides matching TRBD2. With V trimmed by 4 bases and J by 0 bases, 5 bases remained unmatched. Germline assignment: CDR1 SGHRS and CDR2 YFSETQ. This CDR3 spans 17 amino acids. CDR3 in DNA: TGCGCCAGCAGCCCCGGGACTAGCGGGGCTAGCACAGATACGCAGTATTTT. Amino acid sequence: CASSPGTSGASTDTQYF.

The J gene is TRBJ2-1, the V gene TRBV30, with TRBD1 as a possible D gene (5 bases). Germline CDR1 reads GTSNPN; CDR2 reads SVGIG (reference sequence). Trimming pared 8 bases from V and 5 bases from J, leaving 19 bases between. The CDR3 length is 14 residues. DNA of the CDR3: TGTGCCCACACCATGGCAGGGAAGAACAATGAGCAGTTCTTC. The encoded protein is CAHTMAGKNNEQFF.

The chain joins TRBV28 to TRBJ1-3, with D tentatively TRBD1 (5 bases). Germline CDR1 is MDHEN and CDR2 is SYDVKM. Trimming shortened V by 3 bases and J by 3 bases, and 15 bases separated the two germline ends. There are 16 residues in the CDR3. The CDR3 loop reads CASSLAPGRSGNTIYF. The CDR3 nucleotides read TGTGCCAGCAGTTTGGCACCAGGGAGGAGTGGAAACACCATATATTTT.

The chain is built from TRBV5-1 and TRBJ1-2; 12 bases map to TRBD1. The V and J ends lost 3 bases and 8 bases, in that order; junction bases with no gene match: 11. Germline V lookup: CDR1 SGHRS, CDR2 YFSETQ. The CDR3 sequence is 16 residues long. In DNA, the CDR3 is TGCGCCAGCAGCTCCCGAACGGGACAGGGGGCGATGGGCTACACCTTC. Translating it yields CASSSRTGQGAMGYTF.

The rearrangement joins TRBV9 to TRBJ1-4; TRBD1 matches at 9 bases. The CDR3 loop spans 14 amino acids. Germline trimming cut 4 bases from V and 7 bases from J; bases unmatched to any gene: 5. The germline gives CDR1 SGDLS, CDR2 YYNGEE. CDR3 sequence (DNA): TGTGCCAGCAGCAGGGGACAGGGAAGTGAAAAACTGTTTTTT. This gives the protein CASSRGQGSEKLFF.